Sequencing of this TCR beta chain was carried out in a study of blood T cell repertoires in COVID-19. About the research overall: Acute and convalescent COVID-19 samples came from the United States, Italy and Spain. PBMCs, B-cell-depleted T cells, or T cells were the source of the cDNA or gDNA that made up the material.

In the authors' methods: Estimated nucleated cell counts came from reference gene primer amplification. TCRdb keeps only in-frame clones here, not all; method: immunoSEQ multiplex PCR. The V and J calls and clone size are taken from that table; D and trimming were inferred from the DNA. The sample holds 140,000 to 150,000 clones; 88% are singletons and the top ten take 1.8%. The CDR3 totals 14 residues. CDR1 and CDR2 from the germline V gene are SQVTM and ANQGSEA. V was pared by 7 bases and J by 0 bases, with 15 bases between. The clonotype originates from a man between 65 and 79 years old with acute or convalescent COVID-19. The V gene is TRBV29-1, the J gene TRBJ1-1, with a possible D match to TRBD1 (5 bases). Sequencing was performed on peripheral blood. The CDR3 region is CSADGDSLNTEAFF. The CDR3 DNA reads TGCAGCGCAGATGGAGACAGCCTGAACACTGAAGCTTTCTTT.